This T cell receptor beta chain was found in a study of blood T cell repertoires in COVID-19. In Seattle, patients joined the study during active infection and were tracked longitudinally. The V segment lost 4 bases and the J segment 1 base; nucleotides outside the gene matches: 8. The CDR3 loop spans 16 amino acids. Germline V CDR1 and CDR2: SGHRS, YFSETQ. Profiling relied on immunoSEQ multiplex PCR, and the TCRdb table lists in-frame clones only, not all of them. The sample gives about 69,000 clones, about 90% of which show up once; 15% to 20% is in the top ten. The rearrangement joins TRBV5-1 to TRBJ2-3; the match to TRBD1 covers 8 bases. This clonotype was obtained from a man in his forties with COVID-19, enrolled during active disease. What was sequenced was peripheral blood. Here the CDR3 reads CASSRGTGGGTDTQYF. CDR3 coding DNA: TGCGCCAGCAGCAGGGGTACAGGGGGAGGCACAGATACGCAGTATTTT.